Following are 14 T cell receptor beta chains from one sample sequenced in a study of blood T cell repertoires in COVID-19. Only in-frame clones appear in the TCRdb table, and some are missing; sequencing was by immunoSEQ multiplex PCR. The sample yields approximately 120,000 clones, 88% seen once. Material: peripheral blood. These receptors came from a human donor in a cohort sampled during active COVID-19.

The V gene is TRBV9, the J gene TRBJ2-2; TRBD2 might be the D (5 bases). V was cut by 4 bases and J by 5 bases, with 6 bases left in between. Germline CDR1 SGDLS, CDR2 YYNGEE. The CDR3 totals 12 residues. The CDR3 loop reads CASSRGTGELFF. The CDR3 coding sequence is TGTGCCAGCAGCCGCGGGACCGGGGAGCTGTTTTTT.

The V call is TRBV19, the J call TRBJ1-1; no firm D call. Germline CDR1 reads LNHDA; CDR2 reads SQIVND (reference sequence). V gave up 2 bases and J gave up 1 base, with 5 bases separating them. This CDR3 is built from 13 residues. The CDR3 sequence: CASSINGNTEAFF. The CDR3 DNA reads as TGTGCCAGTAGTATAAACGGGAACACTGAAGCTTTCTTT.

CDR3 bases: TGTGCCAGCAGCTTAGGGGTCAGGGTGTTGGAGACCCAGTACTTC. Translating gives CASSLGVRVLETQYF. This chain uses TRBV7-9 with TRBJ2-5, with D possibly TRBD1 on 5 matching bases. Germline CDR1 and CDR2: SEHNR and FQNEAQ (reference sequence). Trimming shortened V by 1 base and J by 5 bases, and 14 bases separated the two germline ends. The CDR3 length is 15 residues.

The genes are TRBV10-3 and TRBJ2-1, with 9 bases that match TRBD2. J lost 5 bases, V lost 5 bases, and 1 base had no gene match. Germline CDR1 ENHRY, CDR2 SYGVKD. The CDR3 totals 13 residues. CDR3: CAISLAGDNEQFF. The CDR3 DNA sequence: TGTGCCATCAGTTTAGCGGGAGACAATGAGCAGTTCTTC.

The V gene is TRBV7-9, the J gene TRBJ1-4, with 7 bases that match TRBD1. V lost 5 bases and J lost 8; bases outside the gene matches: 8. The CDR3 runs to 14 residues. Germline CDR1 SEHNR, CDR2 FQNEAQ (reference sequence). The CDR3 is CASSHNSRGEKLFF. CDR3 nucleotide sequence: TGTGCCAGCAGCCATAACTCCAGGGGGGAAAAACTGTTTTTT.

The chain joins TRBV5-1 to TRBJ2-7; TRBD2 matches at 7 bases. The germline CDR1 and CDR2 sequences are SGHRS and YFSETQ. The trim removed 2 bases at V and 3 bases at J, leaving 5 bases unmatched. CDR3 length equals 14 residues. The CDR3 reads CASSFGGTNYEQYF. The CDR3 DNA sequence: TGCGCCAGCAGCTTCGGGGGGACCAACTACGAGCAGTACTTC.

This chain uses TRBV6-5 with TRBJ1-5; 8 bases agree with TRBD1. J gave up 6 bases and V 6 bases, and 7 bases lay outside the gene matches. The CDR3 is made up of 14 amino acids. Germline CDR1 reads MNHEY; CDR2 reads SVGAGI. CDR3 coding DNA: TGTGCCAGCAGATCCGGACAGGGTAGTCAGCCCCAGCATTTT. This encodes CASRSGQGSQPQHF.

This clone appeared a single time. The chain uses TRBV5-1 and TRBJ1-1, with 10 positions matching TRBD1. Trimming removed 4 bases from V and 4 bases from J; junction bases left unmatched: 7. The CDR3 loop spans 15 amino acids. Germline CDR1 reads SGHRS; CDR2 reads YFSETQ. The CDR3 sequence is CASSARQGASTEAFF. The CDR3 DNA reads as TGCGCCAGCAGCGCAAGACAGGGGGCGAGCACTGAAGCTTTCTTT.

This chain links TRBV6-5 with TRBJ2-7, with TRBD1 as a possible D gene (7 bases). V was cut by 5 bases and J by 4 bases, with 15 bases left in between. Germline CDR1 and CDR2: MNHEY and SVGAGI. This CDR3 comprises 14 residues. Here the CDR3 reads CASSRGQEGYEQYF. For the CDR3, the DNA is TGTGCCAGCAGTAGAGGACAGGAGGGGTACGAGCAGTACTTC.

This clone was seen a single time. This chain links TRBV5-6 with TRBJ2-7; D is perhaps TRBD2 (6 bases). Trimming took off 0 bases at V and 0 bases at J, with 13 bases between the two ends. Looked up from germline, CDR1 is SGHDT and CDR2 is YYEEEE. The length of the CDR3 is 16 residues. CDR3 region: CASSLEGSGYSYEQYF. The CDR3 nucleotides read TGTGCCAGCAGCTTGGAAGGTAGCGGATACTCCTACGAGCAGTACTTC. The complete variable domain, with remaining parts taken from reference TRBV5-6 and TRBJ2-7, reads DAGVTQSPTHLIKTRGQQVTLRCSPKSGHDTVSWYQQALGQGPQFIFQYYEEEERQRGNFPDRFSGHQFPNYSSELNVNALLLGDSALYLCASSLEGSGYSYEQYFGPGTRLTVT.

This rearrangement joins TRBV3-1 (or the pseudogene TRBV3-2) to TRBJ1-2; 7 bases map to TRBD1. Trimming cost V 2 bases and J 8 bases; bases outside gene matches: 17. The CDR3 contains 17 residues. Germline CDR1 reads LGHDT; CDR2 reads YNNKEL (reference sequence). The CDR3 DNA reads as TGTGCCAGCAGCCAACGACAGGGTAGGGTACAATCTTCCGGCTACACCTTC. This codes for CASSQRQGRVQSSGYTF.

The rearrangement links TRBV6-5 to TRBJ1-1, with D possibly being TRBD1 (6 bases). CDR1 MNHEY and CDR2 SVGAGI come from the germline V gene. V gave up 4 bases and J gave up 0 bases, with 12 bases separating them. The CDR3 contains 15 residues. The CDR3 region is CASSFWTDLNTEAFF. Written as DNA, the CDR3 is TGTGCCAGCAGTTTTTGGACAGACTTGAACACTGAAGCTTTCTTT.

The chain couples TRBV11-3 to TRBJ2-7, with 8 bases that match TRBD1. J lost 4 bases, V lost 5 bases, and 4 bases had no gene match. This CDR3 comprises 13 residues. Germline V CDR1 and CDR2: SGHNT, YENEEA. CDR3 in DNA: TGTGCCAGCAGCACCAGACAGGGGTACGAGCAGTACTTC. This gives the protein CASSTRQGYEQYF.

The V gene is TRBV7-6, the J gene TRBJ2-2, with D possibly being TRBD2 (6 bases). Trimming cost V 3 bases and J 5 bases, with 10 bases left between them. The CDR3 runs to 14 residues. CDR1 and CDR2 from the germline V gene are SGHVS and FNYEAQ. The CDR3 nucleotides are TGTGCCAGCAGCTTGCTAGCGTTGACCGGGGAGCTGTTTTTT. As protein: CASSLLALTGELFF.